The clone carrying this T cell receptor (beta chain) was seen repeatedly, ten times or more. This record belongs to a study of T cells in Graves' hyperthyroidism and ophthalmopathy. Researchers took RNA transcripts and amplified the TCR beta CDR3 regions from them. A first-round RT-PCR of the TCR CDR3 used the HTBI primer set. TCRdb used MiXCR to reprocess the multiplex PCR reads, holding one entry per CDR3 protein. The table includes around 250,000 distinct CDR3 sequences, approximately 14% detected once. This CDR3 contains 16 residues. V was pared by 7 bases and J by 0 bases, with 17 bases between. Investigators excluded patients with uncontrolled infection, other autoimmune disease, pregnancy or lactation. This sample holds PBMCs from around 9.9 ml fresh peripheral blood.

Sequencing used blood. V usage is TRBV12-3 or TRBV12-4 and J usage is TRBJ2-3; D is perhaps TRBD2 (6 bases). This TCR was recovered from a woman aged 35 to 49 with Graves' hyperthyroidism that later progressed to Graves' ophthalmopathy. The CDR3: CASKAIAATSTDTQYF. The CDR3 coding sequence is TGTGCCAGCAAGGCTATAGCGGCCACTAGCACAGATACGCAGTATTTT.